The 23 T cell receptor beta chains listed next were all sequenced from one sample in a study of long-term antiretroviral therapy in people with HIV. Running of the v3.0 immunoSEQ assay took place at survey level. The repertoire was sequenced with immunoSEQ multiplex PCR; TCRdb's copy has only in-frame clones and lacks some. The repertoire holds 20,000 to 25,000 clones, with roughly four fifths as singletons. The sample in question was unsorted PBMCs, obtained 1.5 years after starting antiretroviral therapy. The receptor source for this set is a man younger than 40 with HIV.

The chain carries TRBV4-1 and TRBJ2-3, with D unclear. The germline V gene has CDR1 MGHRA and CDR2 YSYEKL. Trimming stripped 0 bases from V and 4 bases from J, with 14 bases between. This CDR3 is built from 16 residues. The CDR3 DNA is TGCGCCAGCAGCCAAGAATGGGCCCTAGGGCCAGATACGCAGTATTTT. Protein: CASSQEWALGPDTQYF.

V is TRBV11-2 and J is TRBJ2-7; the D gene is possibly TRBD2 (5 bases). CDR1 and CDR2 (germline): SGHAT, FQNNGV. V lost 3 bases, J lost 4 bases, and 10 bases lay in between. CDR3 length equals 13 residues. The CDR3 protein is CASSFVGGYEQYF. CDR3 in DNA: TGTGCCAGCAGCTTCGTCGGAGGTTACGAGCAGTACTTC.

The chain uses TRBV9 and TRBJ2-1, with 11 bases matching TRBD2. The CDR3 contains 14 residues. V shed 0 bases, J shed 15 bases, and the junction held 8 bases outside the gene matches. Germline values: CDR1 SGDLS, CDR2 YYNGEE. The CDR3 nucleotides read TGTGCCAGCAGCGTAGAACTAGCGGGGGTTGCCCCGTTCTTC. It codes for CASSVELAGVAPFF. Full variable domain (remainder filled in from reference TRBV9 and TRBJ2-1): DSGVTQTPKHLITATGQRVTLRCSPRSGDLSVYWYQQSLDQGLQFLIQYYNGEERAKGNILERFSAQQFPDLHSELNLSSLELGDSALYFCASSVELAGVAPFFGPGTRLTVL.

The chain is built from TRBV29-1 and TRBJ1-2; D gene uncertain. The CDR3 length is 11 residues. Germline V lookup: CDR1 SQVTM, CDR2 ANQGSEA. The V and J ends lost 6 bases and 8 bases respectively, with 13 bases between them. The CDR3 sequence is CSVNTAGGYTF. In DNA form, the CDR3 reads TGCAGCGTGAACACGGCGGGGGGCTACACCTTC. The full variable domain, completed using reference TRBV29-1 and TRBJ1-2, is SAVISQKPSRDICQRGTSLTIQCQVDSQVTMMFWYRQQPGQSLTLIATANQGSEATYESGFVIDKFPISRPNLTFSTLTVSNMSPEDSSIYLCSVNTAGGYTFGSGTRLTVV.

The chain uses TRBV19 and TRBJ1-1, with 7 bases fitting TRBD1. This CDR3 has 16 residues. Losses at the gene ends were 3 bases for V and 1 base for J; bases not matched to a gene: 8. In germline, CDR1 is LNHDA, CDR2 SQIVND (reference sequence). CDR3 amino acids: CASSIRGTGGNTEAFF. The CDR3 bases are TGTGCCAGTAGTATCAGGGGGACGGGAGGGAACACTGAAGCTTTCTTT.

This clone has a single count. J is TRBJ2-1 and V is TRBV6-5, with 7 bases matching TRBD2. The CDR3 spans 15 residues. V shed 2 bases, J shed 6 bases, and the junction held 7 bases outside the gene matches. Germline V gene sequence: CDR1 MNHEY, CDR2 SVGAGI. Here the CDR3 reads CASSYGLAEGNEQFF. In DNA form, the CDR3 reads TGTGCCAGCAGTTACGGGCTAGCGGAGGGCAATGAGCAGTTCTTC.

V gene TRBV19 combines with J gene TRBJ2-1, with TRBD2 matching over 7 bases. CDR3 length equals 14 residues. Germline assignment: CDR1 LNHDA and CDR2 SQIVND (reference sequence). V lost 6 bases, J lost 8 bases, and 10 bases stayed unmatched. The CDR3 nucleotides are TGTGCCAGTAGCTCTGGCGGGGGTACCGATGAGCAGTTCTTC. This encodes CASSSGGGTDEQFF. The variable domain in full, with the rest retrieved from reference TRBV19 and TRBJ2-1, is DGGITQSPKYLFRKEGQNVTLSCEQNLNHDAMYWYRQDPGQGLRLIYYSQIVNDFQKGDIAEGYSVSREKKESFPLTVTSAQKNPTAFYLCASSSGGGTDEQFFGPGTRLTVL.

This clone was counted a few times. The chain uses TRBV28 and TRBJ1-5, with a weak D call TRBD1 (5 bases). The germline V gene has CDR1 MDHEN and CDR2 SYDVKM. V shed 3 bases and J shed 6 bases, with 9 bases lying between them. The CDR3 spans 13 residues. The CDR3 bases are TGTGCCAGCAGTTTCCGGGGGGTTCAGCCCCAGCATTTT. It specifies CASSFRGVQPQHF.

V usage is TRBV7-9 and J usage is TRBJ2-7, with 7 positions matching TRBD1. The CDR3 extends over 11 amino acids. V dropped 5 bases and J dropped 6; count of bases not matched to a gene: 1. Germline V gene lookup returns CDR1 SEHNR and CDR2 FQNEAQ (reference sequence). As DNA, the CDR3 is TGTGCCAGCAGCAGGGGGCCCGAGCAGTACTTC. Translating it yields CASSRGPEQYF.

In this sample, this clone turned up once. The gene calls are TRBV28 and TRBJ2-7; TRBD1 agrees at 7 bases. The germline V gene has CDR1 MDHEN and CDR2 SYDVKM. V gave up 4 bases and J gave up 5 bases; unmatched junction bases: 11. The CDR3 extends over 15 amino acids. CDR3 DNA sequence: TGTGCCAGCAGTTCAACAGGGGCGAAACTCCACGAGCAGTACTTC. It translates to CASSSTGAKLHEQYF.

This sequence joins TRBV7-9 and TRBJ1-1, with D uncertain. CDR3 length: 14 residues. V lost 1 base, J lost 6 bases, and 12 bases lay in between. Germline V gives CDR1 SEHNR, CDR2 FQNEAQ (reference sequence). CDR3 in DNA: TGTGCCAGCAGCTTAGATCTGGAGGTCGCTGAAGCTTTCTTT. It codes for CASSLDLEVAEAFF. The whole variable domain, remainder taken from reference TRBV7-9 and TRBJ1-1, is DTGVSQNPRHKITKRGQNVTFRCDPISEHNRLYWYRQTLGQGPEFLTYFQNEAQLEKSRLLSDRFSAERPKGSFSTLEIQRTEQGDSAMYLCASSLDLEVAEAFFGQGTRLTVV.

The rearrangement joins TRBV6-1 to TRBJ1-1; TRBD1 agrees at 8 bases. The CDR3 consists of 15 residues. Per the germline V gene, CDR1 is MNHNS and CDR2 is SASEGT. Germline trimming cut 5 bases from V and 1 base from J; bases unmatched to any gene: 6. This CDR3 is CASSLTGGTNTEAFF. DNA of the CDR3: TGTGCCAGCAGTTTAACAGGGGGGACGAACACTGAAGCTTTCTTT.

The chain combines TRBV5-4 with TRBJ1-3, with D tentatively TRBD1 (5 bases). Trimming took off 1 base at V and 0 bases at J, with 14 bases between the two ends. Germline-derived CDR1 and CDR2 are SGHNT and YYREEE (reference sequence). The CDR3 has 17 amino acids. The DNA of the CDR3 is TGTGCCAGCAGCTTGATGTTAGCGGGGGGCTCTGGAAACACCATATATTTT. This sequence encodes CASSLMLAGGSGNTIYF. Supplemented by reference TRBV5-4 and TRBJ1-3, the full variable domain reads ETGVTQSPTHLIKTRGQQVTLRCSSQSGHNTVSWYQQALGQGPQFIFQYYREEENGRGNFPPRFSGLQFPNYSSELNVNALELDDSALYLCASSLMLAGGSGNTIYFGEGSWLTVV.

V is TRBV29-1 and J is TRBJ2-1; 9 bases agree with TRBD1. The CDR3 is 14 residues long. Per the germline V gene, CDR1 is SQVTM and CDR2 is ANQGSEA. V dropped 7 bases and J dropped 4; count of bases not matched to a gene: 8. CDR3 in amino acids: CSALDRGPYNEQFF. The CDR3 bases are TGCAGCGCCCTGGACAGGGGACCGTACAATGAGCAGTTCTTC.

The V and J genes are TRBV6-5 and TRBJ1-2; 11 nucleotides agree with TRBD1. There are 15 residues in the CDR3. Trimming at V came to 4 bases and at J to 6 bases, leaving 7 bases not matched to a gene. Looked up from germline, CDR1 is MNHEY and CDR2 is SVGAGI. CDR3: CASSSDRGRGNGYTF. Written as DNA, the CDR3 is TGTGCCAGCAGTTCGGACAGGGGGCGAGGGAATGGCTACACCTTC.

The rearrangement uses TRBV5-4 and TRBJ2-1; 8 nucleotides match TRBD2. The CDR3 runs to 15 residues. V dropped 4 bases and J dropped 0; count of bases not matched to a gene: 3. The germline V gene encodes CDR1 SGHNT and CDR2 YYREEE (reference sequence). CDR3 region: CASSQGLDSYNEQFF. The DNA of the CDR3 is TGTGCCAGCAGCCAGGGACTAGACTCCTACAATGAGCAGTTCTTC.

The chain has TRBV14 and TRBJ2-2; possible D gene TRBD1, 5 bases. This CDR3 has 18 amino acids. Germline V lookup: CDR1 SGHDN, CDR2 FVKESK. The V gene lost 5 bases and the J gene lost 3 bases, with 22 bases spanning the gap. The CDR3 DNA reads TGTGCCAGCAGCTCGACTCTCCAGGGAAGGTCGGACACCGGGGAGCTGTTTTTT. It encodes CASSSTLQGRSDTGELFF.

This clone was seen a single time. J is TRBJ2-1 and V is TRBV7-9; 10 bases align to TRBD2. CDR3 length equals 17 residues. The ends lost 1 base at V and 5 bases at J; junction bases unmatched: 8. Germline V CDR1 and CDR2: SEHNR, FQNEAQ (reference sequence). The CDR3 DNA follows: TGTGCCAGCAGCTTAGGGGGCAGCGGGAGGGTTAACAATGAGCAGTTCTTC. This gives the protein CASSLGGSGRVNNEQFF.

This chain uses TRBV27 with TRBJ2-7; 9 bases match TRBD2. CDR3 size: 14 residues. J was trimmed by 3 bases and V by 6 bases; bases with no gene match: 6. In germline, CDR1 is MNHEY, CDR2 SMNVEV (reference sequence). For the CDR3, the DNA is TGTGCCAGCAGCGGACTAGCGAGTAACTACGAGCAGTACTTC. This sequence encodes CASSGLASNYEQYF.

This clone was detected a few times. The chain combines TRBV27 with TRBJ2-2, with D possibly matching TRBD1 (6 bases). The CDR3 runs to 14 residues. V was pared by 6 bases and J by 7 bases, with 15 bases between. Germline V gene sequence: CDR1 MNHEY, CDR2 SMNVEV (reference sequence). CDR3 DNA: TGTGCCAGCAGGGAACTAGGGGGTAACGGGGAGCTGTTTTTT. This codes for CASRELGGNGELFF.

The chain combines TRBV5-6 with TRBJ2-1; weak D call: TRBD2 (5 bases). The CDR3 has 17 residues. Between the trimmed V and J ends, which lost 5 bases and 4 bases, there was a span of 22 bases. Germline CDR1 reads SGHDT; CDR2 reads YYEEEE. CDR3 protein: CASRQLGQDSGYNEQFF. The CDR3 bases are TGTGCCAGCAGACAACTCGGTCAGGACTCGGGGTACAATGAGCAGTTCTTC.

This clone was observed a few times. This chain links TRBV25-1 with TRBJ2-7; 12 bases are a match to TRBD1. This CDR3 region has 14 residues. CDR1 and CDR2 from the germline V gene are MGHDK and SYGVNS. V lost 4 bases to trimming and J lost 2 bases; unmatched junction nucleotides: 0. This chain's CDR3 is CASSGDRGPYEQYF. CDR3 in DNA: TGTGCCAGCAGTGGGGACAGGGGGCCCTACGAGCAGTACTTC.

V is TRBV4-3 and J is TRBJ2-1; D is perhaps TRBD1 (5 bases). Trimming removed 4 bases from V and 9 bases from J, with 19 bases in between. The length of the CDR3 is 15 residues. In germline, CDR1 is LGHNA, CDR2 YSLEER. CDR3 bases: TGCGCCAGCAGCCCCTCGCGGACCAGGGCACGTGAGCAGTTCTTC. Its protein product is CASSPSRTRAREQFF.